One and the same sample provided the 27 T cell receptor beta chains below, sequenced in a study of tumor-infiltrating lymphocytes in oesophageal squamous cell carcinoma. Each CDR3 protein is one row after TCRdb ran MiXCR on the PCR reads. The sample comprises 15,000 to 20,000 distinct CDR3 sequences, 40% to 55% of which are singletons, and roughly two fifths rests with the top ten. Sequencing was performed on blood. These receptor sequences come from a female donor with esophageal squamous cell carcinoma.

This clonotype was picked up many times. The chain has TRBV25-1 and TRBJ1-1, with TRBD1 as a possible D gene (6 bases). The CDR3 runs 15 residues. V lost 3 bases to trimming and J lost 1 base, with 12 bases between them. The V gene's germline CDR1 is MGHDK and CDR2 SYGVNS. The CDR3 region is CASSDHNRENTEAFF. The CDR3 nucleotides are TGTGCCAGCAGTGACCATAACAGGGAGAACACTGAAGCTTTCTTT. The variable domain in full, with the rest retrieved from reference TRBV25-1 and TRBJ1-1, is EADIYQTPRYLVIGTGKKITLECSQTMGHDKMYWYQQDPGMELHLIHYSYGVNSTEKGDLSSESTVSRIRTEHFPLTLESARPSHTSQYLCASSDHNRENTEAFFGQGTRLTVV.

Here the CDR3 DNA reads TGTGCCAGCAACTCGATGACAGGGAGCAATTCACCCCTCCACTTT. It encodes CASNSMTGSNSPLHF. The chain is built from TRBV7-2 and TRBJ1-6, with 7 bases aligning to TRBD1. With 7 bases clipped from V and 7 bases from J, the junction kept 10 bases outside the gene matches. Germline V gives CDR1 SGHTA, CDR2 FQGNSA. This CDR3 region has 15 residues.

The CDR3 DNA reads as TGTGCCAGCAGACGTCCGGGACGCGGGACTGGCTACACCTTC. Translating gives CASRRPGRGTGYTF. The chain is built from TRBV7-2 and TRBJ1-2, with TRBD1 as a possible D gene (5 bases). Germline V gene sequence: CDR1 SGHTA, CDR2 FQGNSA. The length of the CDR3 is 14 residues. V dropped 6 bases and J dropped 7 bases, with 18 bases sitting between them. Combining the CDR3 with reference TRBV7-2 and TRBJ1-2 gives the whole variable domain GAGVSQSPSNKVTEKGKDVELRCDPISGHTALYWYRQSLGQGLEFLIYFQGNSAPDKSGLPSDRFSAERTGGSVSTLTIQRTQQEDSAVYLCASRRPGRGTGYTFGSGTRLTVV.

The V call is TRBV7-8, the J call TRBJ2-1, with 8 bases identical to TRBD2. The J call may be faulty, since TRBJ2-7 better matches the DNA end. The CDR3 contains 15 residues. Germline CDR1 and CDR2: SGHVS and FQNEAQ. The CDR3 DNA sequence: TGTGCCAGCAGCCTCAGAGCGGGAGACGGCTACGAGCAGTACTTC. This encodes CASSLRAGDGYEQYF.

The rearrangement links TRBV7-6 to TRBJ1-2, with D unresolved. This CDR3 is built from 16 residues. V lost 3 bases to trimming and J lost 3 bases, with 17 bases between them. Germline V gene lookup returns CDR1 SGHVS and CDR2 FNYEAQ. CDR3 sequence: CASSLGPRWADYGYTF. CDR3 sequence (DNA): TGTGCCAGCAGCTTGGGCCCCCGTTGGGCAGACTATGGCTACACCTTC. Combining the CDR3 with reference TRBV7-6 and TRBJ1-2 gives the whole variable domain GAGVSQSPRYKVTKRGQDVALRCDPISGHVSLYWYRQALGQGPEFLTYFNYEAQQDKSGLPNDRFSAERPEGSISTLTIQRTEQRDSAMYRCASSLGPRWADYGYTFGSGTRLTVV.

CDR3 coding DNA: TGCGCCAGCAGCTCACAGGCTGCAACTAATGAAAAACTGTTTTTT. Amino acids: CASSSQAATNEKLFF. The genes are TRBV5-1 and TRBJ1-4, with a possible D match to TRBD1 (5 bases). V lost 3 bases to trimming and J lost 0 bases, with 9 bases between them. The germline gives CDR1 SGHRS, CDR2 YFSETQ. The length of the CDR3 is 15 residues.

Comments on this clonotype: One end of the junction varies from germline; a read error may be responsible. J is TRBJ2-3 and V is TRBV7-2; D might be TRBD1 (5 bases). The CDR3 totals 14 residues. The germline CDR1 and CDR2 sequences are SGHTA and FQGNSA. CDR3 amino acids: CASGLGQGTDTQYF. The CDR3 nucleotides are TGTGCCAGCGGCTTAGGTCAGGGTACAGATACGCAGTATTTT.

The chain combines TRBV7-2 with TRBJ2-1; 12 nucleotides align to TRBD2. Germline CDR1 and CDR2: SGHTA and FQGNSA. This CDR3 is built from 16 residues. Unmatched junction bases numbered 7, after V lost 5 bases and J lost 5 bases. The CDR3 loop reads CASSPLLAGGNNEQFF. For the CDR3, the DNA is TGTGCCAGCAGCCCCTTACTAGCGGGGGGCAACAATGAGCAGTTCTTC.

This clonotype was seen repeatedly, ten times or more. The chain links TRBV5-6 to TRBJ1-2, with D unresolved. Trimming pared 3 bases from V and 4 bases from J, leaving 7 bases between. The germline gives CDR1 SGHDT, CDR2 YYEEEE. This CDR3 region has 12 residues. This chain's CDR3 is CASSSNPYGYTF. The CDR3 DNA follows: TGTGCCAGCAGCTCGAACCCCTATGGCTACACCTTC.

The CDR3 DNA sequence: TGTGCCAGCAGCTTAGGGGCGGGGCCGTCCTACGAGCAGTACTTC. Amino acids: CASSLGAGPSYEQYF. This chain links TRBV7-2 with TRBJ2-1; D perhaps matches TRBD2 (6 bases). The DNA end is more similar to TRBJ2-7, so the J call may be wrong. Germline V CDR1 and CDR2: SGHTA, FQGNSA. This CDR3 has 15 residues.

This clonotype was counted only a few times. V is TRBV7-2 and J is TRBJ2-1, with TRBD2 matching over 7 bases. Per the germline V gene, CDR1 is SGHTA and CDR2 is FQGNSA. V gave up 5 bases and J gave up 7 bases; unmatched junction bases: 8. The CDR3 totals 14 residues. The CDR3 DNA sequence: TGTGCCAGCAGCACAGTCGGACTAGTAAATGAGCAGTTCTTC. Protein: CASSTVGLVNEQFF. Full variable domain (remainder filled in from reference TRBV7-2 and TRBJ2-1): GAGVSQSPSNKVTEKGKDVELRCDPISGHTALYWYRQSLGQGLEFLIYFQGNSAPDKSGLPSDRFSAERTGGSVSTLTIQRTQQEDSAVYLCASSTVGLVNEQFFGPGTRLTVL.

With regard to this clonotype: The CDR3 does not end in the conserved phenylalanine or tryptophan, so this is likely a read error. No DNA is shown, since the ends of the CDR3 on it are uncertain; the CDR3 is the one TCRdb lists. The genes are TRBV4-1 and TRBJ2-3. Per the germline V gene, CDR1 is MGHRA and CDR2 is YSYEKL. The CDR3 comprises 16 residues, both ends counted. The CDR3 region is CASSQARANYGYTFGS.

V is TRBV6-6 and J is TRBJ2-7; 9 nucleotides align to TRBD1. From germline, CDR1 is MNHNY and CDR2 SVGAGI (reference sequence). J lost 4 bases, V lost 4 bases, and 8 bases had no gene match. CDR3 size: 15 residues. The CDR3 DNA follows: TGTGCCAGCAGTTCCAGGACAGGGGTATCGTACGAGCAGTACTTC. Its protein is CASSSRTGVSYEQYF.

This clonotype was seen many times. The rearrangement joins TRBV19 to TRBJ2-5; 8 bases fit TRBD2. The V segment lost 2 bases and the J segment 5 bases; nucleotides outside the gene matches: 7. The CDR3 consists of 15 residues. Looked up from germline, CDR1 is LNHDA and CDR2 is SQIVND (reference sequence). CDR3 nucleotide sequence: TGTGCCAGTAGTATACGGGCGGGGGGTACGGAGACCCAGTACTTC. Translation gives CASSIRAGGTETQYF.

This clonotype was detected many times. The CDR3 region has the DNA TGTGCCAGCACATTTAAGAGAGACACTGAAGCTTTCTTT. Translated: CASTFKRDTEAFF. The chain is built from TRBV6-1 and TRBJ1-1; D is undetermined. The V and J ends lost 7 bases and 3 bases respectively, with 12 bases between them. Germline CDR1 and CDR2: MNHNS and SASEGT. This CDR3 region has 13 residues.

This clonotype is judged medium-sized. V gene TRBV12-3 or TRBV12-4 combines with J gene TRBJ1-2; 9 bases align to TRBD1. The CDR3 runs 15 residues. V lost 4 bases and J lost 5; bases outside the gene matches: 8. CDR3 bases: TGTGCCAGCAGTTCCTCCCGGGACAGGGCGTATGGCTACACCTTC. Protein sequence: CASSSSRDRAYGYTF.

This clonotype occurred many times. The rearrangement links TRBV18 to TRBJ2-2; 8 positions match TRBD1. Germline loops: CDR1 KGHSH, CDR2 LQKENI. The V segment lost 2 bases and the J segment 5 bases; nucleotides outside the gene matches: 4. This CDR3 spans 15 amino acids. The CDR3 loop reads CASSPNRGTTGELFF. The CDR3 coding sequence is TGTGCCAGCTCACCAAACAGGGGGACGACCGGGGAGCTGTTTTTT.

This chain uses TRBV7-2 with TRBJ2-3; 7 bases match TRBD2. Trimming cost V 3 bases and J 0 bases; bases outside gene matches: 6. CDR1 is SGHTA, CDR2 FQGNSA, per germline. This CDR3 region has 16 residues. CDR3 sequence: CASSFNSGRSTDTQYF. CDR3 nucleotides: TGTGCCAGCAGCTTTAATAGCGGGCGGAGCACAGATACGCAGTATTTT.

This chain connects TRBV7-3 to TRBJ2-1; D ambiguous. The germline V gene has CDR1 SGHTA and CDR2 FQGTGA. Trimming cost V 1 base and J 3 bases, with 4 bases left between them. The CDR3 length is 13 residues. DNA for the CDR3: TGTGCCAGCAGCTTAAGTCGCTACAATGAGCAGTTCTTC. Translating gives CASSLSRYNEQFF.

The chain uses TRBV12-3 or TRBV12-4 and TRBJ2-3; a possible D gene is TRBD2 (6 bases). This CDR3 is 14 amino acids long. With 2 bases removed from V and 5 bases from J, the gap between germline ends came to 11 bases. CDR3 sequence reads: CASSLWGDLDTQYF. Written as DNA, the CDR3 is TGTGCCAGCAGTTTATGGGGGGACCTAGATACGCAGTATTTT.

The chain employs TRBV7-3 and TRBJ2-7, with 10 bases fitting TRBD1. V dropped 4 bases and J dropped 3; count of bases not matched to a gene: 12. Germline-derived CDR1 and CDR2 are SGHTA and FQGTGA. The CDR3 covers 17 residues. The CDR3, as DNA: TGTGCCAGCAGCTCTAAAGTGGGGACAGGGGATTACTACGAGCAGTACTTC. Protein product: CASSSKVGTGDYYEQYF.

This clonotype was recorded many times. The chain links TRBV12-3 or TRBV12-4 to TRBJ1-2, with a possible D match to TRBD1 (5 bases). The CDR3 totals 15 residues. Trimming removed 3 bases from V and 4 bases from J, with 15 bases in between. CDR3 sequence (DNA): TGTGCCAGCAGTTTCCGCGGGGGTGAGCCCTATGGCTACACCTTC. Translating it yields CASSFRGGEPYGYTF.

The V and J genes are TRBV7-8 and TRBJ2-7; D possibly corresponds to TRBD2 (6 bases). The better agreement between TRBJ2-1 and the DNA end casts doubt on the J call. Germline-derived CDR1 and CDR2 are SGHVS and FQNEAQ. This CDR3 region has 14 residues. In DNA, the CDR3 is TGTGCCAGCAGACTTACGGGAGCGGACAATGAGCAGTTCTTC. Amino acid sequence: CASRLTGADNEQFF.

This chain links TRBV7-2 with TRBJ2-5; TRBD2 matches 12 bases. The J call is uncertain, as TRBJ2-7 better fits the DNA end. This CDR3 has 14 residues. Germline V gives CDR1 SGHTA, CDR2 FQGNSA. The CDR3 DNA is TGTGCCAGCAGCCTACTAGCGGGAGGCGGCGAGCAGTACTTC. Translating it yields CASSLLAGGGEQYF.

V usage is TRBV7-8 and J usage is TRBJ2-5; no reliable D call. Judging by the DNA end, TRBJ2-1 fits better; the J call may be wrong. CDR3 length: 15 residues. Germline V gene lookup returns CDR1 SGHVS and CDR2 FQNEAQ. As DNA, the CDR3 is TGTGCCAGCAGCATTAAGGGCCCTCCGGGCGTTGAGCAGTTCTTC. It is translated as CASSIKGPPGVEQFF.

The chain recombines TRBV6-6 with TRBJ2-7, with TRBD2 matching over 12 bases. The assigned J gene may be wrong: the sequence end matches TRBJ2-1 better. The germline CDR1 and CDR2 sequences are MNHNY and SVGAGI (reference sequence). The CDR3 extends over 19 amino acids. In DNA, the CDR3 is TGTGCCAGCAGTTACTCTCCTACTAGCGGGGGGATAATGAGCAATGAGCAGTTCTTC. This gives the protein CASSYSPTSGGIMSNEQFF.

The gene calls are TRBV7-4 and TRBJ1-1, with 7 bases matching TRBD1. The germline V gene encodes CDR1 SGHVT and CDR2 SQSDAQ. V shed 4 bases, J shed 0 bases, and the junction held 2 bases outside the gene matches. There are 14 residues in the CDR3. The CDR3 loop is CASSYQGVNTEAFF. The CDR3 DNA sequence: TGTGCCAGCAGCTACCAGGGGGTGAACACTGAAGCTTTCTTT. Combining the CDR3 with reference TRBV7-4 and TRBJ1-1 gives the whole variable domain GAGVSQSPRYKVAKRGRDVALRCDSISGHVTLYWYRQTLGQGSEVLTYSQSDAQRDKSGRPSGRFSAERPERSVSTLKIQRTEQGDSAVYLCASSYQGVNTEAFFGQGTRLTVV.